This T cell receptor beta chain was recorded in a study of cytomegalovirus exposure and HLA in healthy donors. Study at large: Researchers found that roughly 77% of just under 400 genotyped donors fell within the Caucasian-associated ancestry cluster.

Notes on the study in general: Immune exposure data for these donors was limited to CMV serostatus. A cluster of highly shared sequence variants was likely a sequencing artifact. Per a later analysis, 16,951 TCR beta sequences showed association with HLA alleles at 0.05 false discovery rate.

Researchers ran the PCR with 60 Vbeta and 13 Jbeta primers. TCRdb keeps only in-frame clones here, not all; method: immunoSEQ multiplex PCR. This table holds approximately 210,000 clones, more than 75% found once. The CDR3 runs 17 residues. Trimming stripped 1 base from V and 4 bases from J, with 17 bases between. The germline V gene has CDR1 SGHVS and CDR2 FNYEAQ. In its sample, this clone was seen once. Antigen specificity is unknown. Sequencing was performed on PBMCs. The chain is built from TRBV7-6 and TRBJ1-5, with D perhaps TRBD1 (6 bases). The sequence came from a woman between 18 and 29 years old in good health and CMV-seronegative. The CDR3 loop reads CASSLGSGGRINQPQHF. For the CDR3, the DNA is TGTGCCAGCAGCTTAGGGTCCGGGGGGCGGATAAATCAGCCCCAGCATTTT.